This TCR beta chain was sequenced for a study of blood T cell repertoires in COVID-19 (TCRdb year 2020). Regarding the research as a whole: Samples covering the acute and convalescent phases of COVID-19 were provided by collaborators in the United States, Italy and Spain. The prospective study material was composed of cDNA or gDNA derived from T cells, B-cell-depleted T cells, or PBMCs. The dataset comprised deeply sampled blood TCRbeta repertoires from subjects exposed to, actively infected with, or recovered from COVID-19. The repertoires were released in a freely available public database intended as a resource for research on the immune response to SARS-CoV-2. The samples were drawn from two sources: the first 160 participants of the ongoing ImmuneRACE study, and 1,200 or so subjects contributed by 6 global collaborators. The sample metadata nearly always contained a de-identified subject ID, COVID-19 status, age in years and sex. Where HLA class I and class II types were available, the types were taken from metadata supplied by the sample provider, not from assay-based typing.

The CDR3 holds 17 amino acids from the cysteine to the phenylalanine. The CDR3 DNA has 51 bases and is translated from base 1. As encoded in the germline V gene, CDR1 is MGHRA while CDR2 is YSYEKL. Trimmed from V: 0 bases; trimmed from J: 0 bases; junction bases lacking a gene match: 7. The paper as a whole reports these results and caveats: The quantity of clinical and demographic metadata differed by source and by participant and was supplied without curation.

In the prospective study, participants were roughly 18 to 100 years old, resided in under 30 geographic areas of the United States, and were enrolled through a virtual design. To assign participants to cohorts, the prospective study relied on clinical history that participants themselves reported in a screening survey and a study questionnaire. For ImmuneRACE Cohort 3, a participant was defined as recovered based on two consecutive negative NP/OP PCR tests, clearance by a healthcare professional, or resolution of symptoms. In the prospective study, whole blood, serum and a nasopharyngeal or oropharyngeal swab were collected from each participant by mobile phlebotomists. Participants in the prospective study had the option to provide additional blood draws and questionnaires over a roughly 2-month period. Before DNA extraction, blood samples from the prospective study were shipped at room temperature or frozen.

TCRbeta CDR3 regions were amplified from genomic DNA using the immunoSEQ Assay, a bias-controlled multiplex PCR. The source study handled its data this way. The number of nucleated cells in each sample was estimated by amplification of reference gene primers within the assay. To quantify the absolute abundance of each unique TCRbeta CDR3 rearrangement, sequence reads were collapsed and filtered. For each sample, productive Simpson clonality was calculated as the square root of Simpson's diversity index across productive rearrangements. Held by TCRdb, this immuneACCESS table contains in-frame sequences only and omits some clones. Under half of the omission traces to an unresolved V gene where checked; the cause of the rest is unknown. The V and J calls and clone size come from that table; D and trimming were worked out from the DNA. This sample gives about 310,000 clones in total; 85% to 90% of them show up just once. The ten most abundant clones make up roughly 10% of the sample.

Of note for this clone: Its specific antigen is unknown. Base qualities were left out, and no much larger clone turns up one base away.

This chain joins TRBV4-1 to TRBJ2-5; TRBD1 lines up with 7 middle nucleotides. The specimen was PBMCs or T cells enriched from blood (not recorded which). This sequence was found in a woman aged 25 to 39 who had recovered from COVID-19. The CDR3 corresponds to CASSQEGQPRYQETQYF. The nucleotide sequence reads TGCGCCAGCAGCCAAGAGGGACAGCCGCGATACCAAGAGACCCAGTACTTC.